This T cell receptor (beta chain) was documented in a study of blood T cell repertoires in COVID-19. Study at large: From T cells, B-cell-depleted T cells, or PBMCs came the material, which was cDNA or gDNA.

Per the germline V gene, CDR1 is SGHTA and CDR2 is FQGNSA. The CDR3 extends over 15 amino acids. V shed 3 bases and J shed 1 base, with 10 bases lying between them. This clone was seen a single time. Original data processing: Estimates of nucleated cell counts were drawn from the amplification of reference gene primers. Clones were sequenced by immunoSEQ multiplex PCR, and TCRdb holds only the in-frame ones, with some missing. That table is the source of V, J and clone size, and D and trimming were worked out from the DNA. Of about 180,000 clones in the sample, around 73% were seen once. The rearrangement uses TRBV7-2 and TRBJ2-1, with a possible D match to TRBD1 (5 bases). The sample comprised PBMCs or T cells enriched from blood (not recorded which). The sequence was collected from a woman aged 50 to 60 who had recovered from COVID-19. The CDR3 nucleotides are TGTGCCAGCAGCTTCAGGGTGGGATCCTACAATGAGCAGTTCTTC. Translating it yields CASSFRVGSYNEQFF.